Sequencing of this TCR beta chain was carried out in a study of post-analysis software for immune sequencing data. Study-wide points: Patients showed TRBV5-6, TRBV5-1 and TRBV20-1 among five TRBV segments more frequent than in controls.

Prepared TCR beta cDNA libraries contained unique molecular identifiers. TCRdb redid the calling of the PCR reads with MiXCR, one entry per CDR3 protein. The sample includes a few hundred thousand distinct CDR3 sequences, 36% of them seen just once. The CDR3 length is 15 residues. V lost 3 bases and J lost 1, with 12 bases in between. Germline CDR1 is MGHRA and CDR2 is YSYEKL. Sample share makes this clonotype medium-sized (0.01 to 0.1%). The antigen is not known. The rearrangement uses TRBV4-1 and TRBJ2-5, with D possibly called TRBD1 or TRBD2 (5 bases each). Sequencing was done on a sample of blood. This clonotype was sampled from a girl between 10 and 17 years old with multiple sclerosis. The CDR3 sequence is CASSQSPRGQETQYF. The CDR3 DNA sequence: TGCGCCAGCAGCCAGAGCCCGAGGGGCCAAGAGACCCAGTACTTC.